This TCR beta chain comes out of a study of blood T cell repertoires in COVID-19. In the study overall: From the United States, Italy and Spain came samples of acute and convalescent COVID-19. T cells, B-cell-depleted T cells, or PBMCs provided the cDNA or gDNA that served as material.

Enrolment of Seattle patients took place during active infection, and they were followed longitudinally. This table comes from immunoSEQ multiplex PCR, and its TCRdb copy is limited to in-frame clones, with some not included. The sample holds 410,000 or so clones; about 88% are singletons and the top ten take 1.5% to 1.9%. This clone has only one observation. The specimen sequenced was peripheral blood. This clonotype was obtained from a woman between 40 and 50 years old with COVID-19, enrolled during active disease.

CDR3 sequence reads: CASSPLDNPYEQYF. In DNA form, the CDR3 reads TGTGCCAGCAGCCCCCTGGACAACCCCTACGAGCAGTACTTC. The chain links TRBV9 to TRBJ2-7, with D maybe TRBD1 (5 bases). The CDR3 consists of 14 residues. Germline lookup yields CDR1 SGDLS and CDR2 YYNGEE. Trimming shortened V by 4 bases and J by 2 bases, and 13 bases separated the two germline ends. Together with reference TRBV9 and TRBJ2-7, the CDR3 gives the full variable domain: DSGVTQTPKHLITATGQRVTLRCSPRSGDLSVYWYQQSLDQGLQFLIQYYNGEERAKGNILERFSAQQFPDLHSELNLSSLELGDSALYFCASSPLDNPYEQYFGPGTRLTVT.